A selection of T cell receptor beta chains follows, all from one sample in a study of blood T cell repertoires in COVID-19. Clones were sequenced by immunoSEQ multiplex PCR, and TCRdb holds only the in-frame ones, with some missing. The sample lists about 180,000 clones, around 85% seen once, with 5.6% in the top ten. The sequenced sample consisted of PBMCs or T cells enriched from blood (not recorded which). Source of these receptors: a woman between 35 and 50 years old with acute COVID-19. Each CDR3 is given with its conserved first and last residue. The D gene is left open where the match is weak. Rows may omit the clone size; those that give it use once, few, many or a size class.

clone size,V gene,J gene,D gene,CDR3 DNA,CDR3 protein
.,TRBV2,TRBJ1-5,.,TGTGCCAGCAGTGAAGCGCCCGCGGGGAGCCAGCCCCAGCATTTT,CASSEAPAGSQPQHF
.,TRBV5-1,TRBJ2-2,TRBD2,TGCGCCAGCAGCTTTTCAGCGGGAAACACCGGGGAGCTGTTTTTT,CASSFSAGNTGELFF
.,TRBV7-9,TRBJ2-4,TRBD2,TGTGCCAGCAGCATTTCGACTAGCGGGAGAGACATTCAGTACTTC,CASSISTSGRDIQYF
.,TRBV30,TRBJ2-3,TRBD1,TGTGCCTTTAGGGGGGACAGGGGCCCGATTACGCAGTATTTT,CAFRGDRGPITQYF
.,TRBV5-1,TRBJ2-1,.,TGCGCCAGCAGCTTTAGTACTAATGAGCAGTTCTTC,CASSFSTNEQFF
once,TRBV20-1,TRBJ2-1,.,TGCAGTGCTAGTCAACTCACGACCTACAATGAGCAGTTCTTC,CSASQLTTYNEQFF
.,TRBV30,TRBJ1-1,.,TGTGCCTGGACAGGGGATTTTGAAGCTTTCTTT,CAWTGDFEAFF
.,TRBV18,TRBJ1-2,TRBD1,TGTGCCAGCTCACCACTCTATGGGACAGGGACTAACTATGGCTACACCTTC,CASSPLYGTGTNYGYTF
.,TRBV30,TRBJ2-3,.,TGTGCCTGGAGTCCACAAGATACGCAGTATTTT,CAWSPQDTQYF
.,TRBV21-1,TRBJ2-7,.,TGTGCCAGCAGAGAGGGACAGGAATACGAGCAGTACTTC,CASREGQEYEQYF
.,TRBV7-9,TRBJ2-7,TRBD2,TGTGCCAGCAGCTTAGAGTGGCGGGAGGCAGACGAGCAGTACTTC,CASSLEWREADEQYF
.,TRBV7-8,TRBJ2-3,TRBD2,TGTGCCAGCAGCCTCGGACTAGCGGGTCTAGCTTTCACAGATACGCAGTATTTT,CASSLGLAGLAFTDTQYF
.,TRBV5-1,TRBJ2-2,TRBD1,TGCGCCAGCAGCACACCCCGGGACAGGGGTTTTTCCAGAAACACCGGGGAGCTGTTTTTT,CASSTPRDRGFSRNTGELFF
.,TRBV11-3,TRBJ2-3,.,TGTGCCAGCAGCTTAGCGGGGACAGATACGCAGTATTTT,CASSLAGTDTQYF
.,TRBV18,TRBJ1-1,.,TGTGCCAGCTCGCCGGACTGGAACACTGAAGCTTTCTTT,CASSPDWNTEAFF
.,TRBV7-2,TRBJ1-3,.,TGTGCCAGCAGCTTACGTTTCGGGGGGAATGGTGGAAACACCATATATTTT,CASSLRFGGNGGNTIYF
.,TRBV25-1,TRBJ2-5,.,TGTGCCAGCAGTGCTAACGGCCAAGAGACCCAGTACTTC,CASSANGQETQYF
.,TRBV4-1,TRBJ1-2,TRBD1,TGCGCCAGCAGCCAAGGGACAGGGGGATTAGGATATGGCTACACCTTC,CASSQGTGGLGYGYTF
few,TRBV6-2/TRBV6-3,TRBJ1-2,TRBD1,TGTGCCAGCAGTTCCGGACAGGGGTATGGCTACACCTTC,CASSSGQGYGYTF
.,TRBV5-6,TRBJ2-6,.,TGTGCCAGCGCCACAGGGTATGGGGCCAACGTCCTGACTTTC,CASATGYGANVLTF
.,TRBV5-1,TRBJ1-4,TRBD1,TGCGCCAGCAGCTTTCAACAGGGGGCCGTTGAAAAACTGTTTTTT,CASSFQQGAVEKLFF
.,TRBV13,TRBJ2-1,TRBD2,TGTGCCAGCAGCAATAACCCGGGAGGGCCTATCAATGAGCAGTTCTTC,CASSNNPGGPINEQFF
.,TRBV7-8,TRBJ1-5,.,TGTGCCAGCAGCTTTGATCCTGGACAACATAGCAATCAGCCCCAGCATTTT,CASSFDPGQHSNQPQHF
.,TRBV12-3/TRBV12-4,TRBJ1-5,.,TGTGCCAGCAGTTTTTCTAATCAGCCCCAGCATTTT,CASSFSNQPQHF
.,TRBV4-2,TRBJ2-1,TRBD2,TGTGCCAGCAGCCAAGAAGGCGGGAGAGACTACAATGAGCAGTTCTTC,CASSQEGGRDYNEQFF
.,TRBV19,TRBJ1-1,TRBD1,TGTGCCAGTAGAATCGGGACAGGGCCCACTGAAGCTTTCTTT,CASRIGTGPTEAFF
.,TRBV6-5,TRBJ1-5,.,TGTGCCAGCAGTTCTACCGGGGGTAAAGGTCAGCCCCAGCATTTT,CASSSTGGKGQPQHF
.,TRBV9,TRBJ2-1,TRBD2,TGTGCCAGCAGCGTAGGAATAGGACTAGCGGGGAGTAATGAGCAGTTCTTC,CASSVGIGLAGSNEQFF
.,TRBV25-1,TRBJ2-7,.,TGTGCCAGCAGGTTCGGGCAGGGTGGAACTTACGAGCAGTACTTC,CASRFGQGGTYEQYF
.,TRBV7-9,TRBJ2-1,.,TGTGCCAGCAGCTTATCATCACTTCGGTCCTACAATGAGCAGTTCTTC,CASSLSSLRSYNEQFF
.,TRBV18,TRBJ2-7,.,TGTGCCAGCTCACGGTCGGGAGTTTCCTACGAGCAGTACTTC,CASSRSGVSYEQYF
.,TRBV25-1,TRBJ1-1,TRBD1,TGTGCCAGCAGTGGGACAGGGAGGACTGAAGCTTTCTTT,CASSGTGRTEAFF
.,TRBV7-9,TRBJ2-2,TRBD2,TGTGCCAGCAGCCCACTCCGGGGTAGCGGGAGTTCCGGGGAGCTGTTTTTT,CASSPLRGSGSSGELFF
.,TRBV6-5,TRBJ2-3,TRBD1,TGTGCCAGCAGCATTCGGGACAGGGGAGCAGATACGCAGTATTTT,CASSIRDRGADTQYF
once,TRBV25-1,TRBJ2-4,TRBD2,TGTGCCAGCAGTGGGGAGCTAGCGGGAGAAAACATTCAGTACTTC,CASSGELAGENIQYF
.,TRBV11-2,TRBJ1-1,TRBD1,TGTGCCAGCAGCTTAGAGGACAGGTGGAACACTGAAGCTTTCTTT,CASSLEDRWNTEAFF
.,TRBV28,TRBJ1-5,TRBD1,TGTGCCAGCAGCCGGGACAGGGTTGGTAATCAGCCCCAGCATTTT,CASSRDRVGNQPQHF
.,TRBV15,TRBJ2-7,.,TGTGCCACCAGAGATGAAGAGGGATCCTACGAGCAGTACTTC,CATRDEEGSYEQYF
.,TRBV5-1,TRBJ1-5,.,TGCGCCAGCAGCTGGGGGACGGGGGAGAATGGCAATCAGCCCCAGCATTTT,CASSWGTGENGNQPQHF
.,TRBV24-1,TRBJ2-1,TRBD2,TGTGCCACCAGTGAGACAGCGGGAGGGGATGAGCAGTTCTTC,CATSETAGGDEQFF